This TCR beta chain was recorded in a study of beta chain features in type 1 diabetes. Study details: Similarity in age, gender and cell yields was seen between patients and healthy donors. Study results and limitations: In the patient group, naive, central memory and Treg TCRB repertoires seemed more alike than in the healthy donor group. Within each of all four CD4+ subsets, Type 1 diabetes patients had TCRB CDR3s that were moderately but significantly shorter.

About this clone: Its target is not known.

Expressed TCRB transcripts were sequenced because the isolated RNA had all been reverse transcribed beforehand. Sequencing used immunoSEQ multiplex PCR; TCRdb keeps in-frame clones, though not all of them. The sample lists 240,000 or so clones, about 20% occurring once. The V gene's germline CDR1 is KGHSH and CDR2 LQKENI. This CDR3 region has 14 residues. Unmatched junction bases numbered 5, after V lost 6 bases and J lost 4 bases. Naive, central memory, regulatory and stem cell-like memory cells within the CD4+ compartment were sorted using CD45RO/CCR7/CD25/CD127/CD95/CD27. All sorted populations exceeded 95% purity.

The chain employs TRBV18 and TRBJ1-2; 10 positions match TRBD1. The clonotype comes from a woman in her thirties or forties with type 1 diabetes. Sequencing was performed on naive CD4+ T cells from blood. The CDR3 spells CASSGTGDSYGYTF. The CDR3 DNA is TGTGCCAGCTCCGGGACAGGGGATTCCTATGGCTACACCTTC.